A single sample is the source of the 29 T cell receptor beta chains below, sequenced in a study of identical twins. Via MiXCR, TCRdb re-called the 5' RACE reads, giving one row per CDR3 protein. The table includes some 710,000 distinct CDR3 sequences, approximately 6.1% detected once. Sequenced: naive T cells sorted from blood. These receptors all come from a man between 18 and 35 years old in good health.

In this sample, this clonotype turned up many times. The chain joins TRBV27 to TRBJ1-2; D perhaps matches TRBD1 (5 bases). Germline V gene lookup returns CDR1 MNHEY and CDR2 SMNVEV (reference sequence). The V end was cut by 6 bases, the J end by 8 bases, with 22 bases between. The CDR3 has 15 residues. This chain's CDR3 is CASRPIDEGTGGYTF. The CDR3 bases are TGTGCCAGCAGACCTATAGACGAAGGGACTGGCGGCTACACCTTC.

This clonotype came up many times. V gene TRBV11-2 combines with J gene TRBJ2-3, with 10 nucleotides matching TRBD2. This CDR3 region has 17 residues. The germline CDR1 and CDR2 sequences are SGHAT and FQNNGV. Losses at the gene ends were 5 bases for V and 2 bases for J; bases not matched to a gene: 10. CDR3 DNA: TGTGCCAGCAGCATGGATCCGGGACTAGCGTTCACAGATACGCAGTATTTT. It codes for CASSMDPGLAFTDTQYF.

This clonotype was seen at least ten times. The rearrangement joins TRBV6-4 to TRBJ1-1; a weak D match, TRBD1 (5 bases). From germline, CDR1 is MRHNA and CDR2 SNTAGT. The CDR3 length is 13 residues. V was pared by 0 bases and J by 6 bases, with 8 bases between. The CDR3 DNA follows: TGTGCCAGCAGTGACTCAGGACACCCTGAAGCTTTCTTT. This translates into CASSDSGHPEAFF.

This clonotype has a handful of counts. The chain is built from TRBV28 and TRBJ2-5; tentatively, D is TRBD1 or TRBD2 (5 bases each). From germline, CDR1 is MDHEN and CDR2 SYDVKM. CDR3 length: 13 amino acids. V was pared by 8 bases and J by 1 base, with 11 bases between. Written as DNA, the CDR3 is TGTGCCAGCGATCGTGGGGGCCAAGAGACCCAGTACTTC. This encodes CASDRGGQETQYF.

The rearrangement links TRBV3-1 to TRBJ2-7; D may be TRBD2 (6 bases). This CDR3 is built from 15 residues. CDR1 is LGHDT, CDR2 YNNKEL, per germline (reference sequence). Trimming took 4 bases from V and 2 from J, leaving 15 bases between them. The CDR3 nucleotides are TGTGCCAGCAGCCCTCAAGGGGCGGGGCCCTACGAGCAGTACTTC. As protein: CASSPQGAGPYEQYF.

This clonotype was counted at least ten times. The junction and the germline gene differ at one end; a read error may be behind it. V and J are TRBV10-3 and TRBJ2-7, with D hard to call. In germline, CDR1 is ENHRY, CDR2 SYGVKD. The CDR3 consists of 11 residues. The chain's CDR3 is CAISEGYQQYF. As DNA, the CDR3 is TGTGCCATCAGTGAGGGCTACCAGCAGTACTTC.

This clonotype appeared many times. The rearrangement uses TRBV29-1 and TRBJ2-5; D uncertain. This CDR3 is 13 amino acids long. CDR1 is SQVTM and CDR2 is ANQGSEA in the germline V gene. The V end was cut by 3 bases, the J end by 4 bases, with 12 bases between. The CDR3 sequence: CSVDRALGETQYF. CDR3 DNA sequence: TGCAGCGTTGACCGGGCCCTGGGAGAGACCCAGTACTTC.

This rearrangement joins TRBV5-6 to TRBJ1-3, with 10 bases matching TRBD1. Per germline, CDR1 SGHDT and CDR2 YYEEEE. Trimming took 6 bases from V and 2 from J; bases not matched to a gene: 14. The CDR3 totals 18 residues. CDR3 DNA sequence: TGTGCCAGCACCGATAGTCCGGGACAGGGGTATCCTGGAAACACCATATATTTT. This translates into CASTDSPGQGYPGNTIYF.

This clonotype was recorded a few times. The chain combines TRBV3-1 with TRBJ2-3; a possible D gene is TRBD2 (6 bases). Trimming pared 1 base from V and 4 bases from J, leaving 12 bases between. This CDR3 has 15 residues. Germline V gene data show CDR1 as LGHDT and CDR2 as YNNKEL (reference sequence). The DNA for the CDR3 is TGTGCCAGCAGCCAAGCAAGCGGGCGGTCAGATACGCAGTATTTT. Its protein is CASSQASGRSDTQYF.

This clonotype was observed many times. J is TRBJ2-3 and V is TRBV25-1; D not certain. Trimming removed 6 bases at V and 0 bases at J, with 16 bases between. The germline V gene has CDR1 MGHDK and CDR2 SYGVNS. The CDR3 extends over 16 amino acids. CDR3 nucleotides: TGTGCCAGCAGCACCCTCGACTTCAGTAGCACAGATACGCAGTATTTT. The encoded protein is CASSTLDFSSTDTQYF.

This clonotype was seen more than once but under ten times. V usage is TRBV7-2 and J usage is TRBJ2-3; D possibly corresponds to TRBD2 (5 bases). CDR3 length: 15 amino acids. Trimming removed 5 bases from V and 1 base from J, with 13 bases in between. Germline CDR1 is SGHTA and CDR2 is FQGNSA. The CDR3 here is CASSRDGVRTDTQYF. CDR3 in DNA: TGTGCCAGCAGCCGGGATGGAGTGCGCACAGATACGCAGTATTTT.

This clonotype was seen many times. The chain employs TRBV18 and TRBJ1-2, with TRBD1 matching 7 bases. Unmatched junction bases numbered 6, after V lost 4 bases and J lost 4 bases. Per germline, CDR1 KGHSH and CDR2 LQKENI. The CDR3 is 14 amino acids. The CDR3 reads CASSRTGVSYGYTF. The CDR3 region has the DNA TGTGCCAGCTCACGTACAGGGGTTTCCTATGGCTACACCTTC.

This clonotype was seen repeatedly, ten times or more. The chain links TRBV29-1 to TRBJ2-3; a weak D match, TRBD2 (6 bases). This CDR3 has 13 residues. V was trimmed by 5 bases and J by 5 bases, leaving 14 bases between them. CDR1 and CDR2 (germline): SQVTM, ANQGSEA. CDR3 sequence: CSVLSGSGDTQYF. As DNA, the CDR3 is TGCAGCGTTCTATCCGGGAGTGGAGATACGCAGTATTTT.

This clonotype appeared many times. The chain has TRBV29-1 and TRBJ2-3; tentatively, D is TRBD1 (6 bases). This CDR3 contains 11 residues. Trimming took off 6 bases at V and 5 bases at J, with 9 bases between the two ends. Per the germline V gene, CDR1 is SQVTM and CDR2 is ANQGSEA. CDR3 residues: CSVLRGDTQYF. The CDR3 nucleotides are TGCAGCGTGCTCAGGGGAGATACGCAGTATTTT.

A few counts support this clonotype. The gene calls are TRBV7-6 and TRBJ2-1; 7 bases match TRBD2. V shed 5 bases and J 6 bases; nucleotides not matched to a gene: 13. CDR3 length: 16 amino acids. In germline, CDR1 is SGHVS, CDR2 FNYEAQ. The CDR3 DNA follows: TGTGCCAGCAGCCCCGGAGGGTCAGCGGGAATCAATGAGCAGTTCTTC. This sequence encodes CASSPGGSAGINEQFF.

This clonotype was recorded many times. Here the CDR3 reads CASSPRRQLADTQYF. The CDR3 DNA follows: TGTGCCAGCAGTCCCCGGCGGCAACTCGCAGATACGCAGTATTTT. This rearrangement joins TRBV12-3 or TRBV12-4 to TRBJ2-3; D is undetermined. V was clipped by 5 bases and J by 4 bases, with 16 bases between them. There are 15 residues in the CDR3.

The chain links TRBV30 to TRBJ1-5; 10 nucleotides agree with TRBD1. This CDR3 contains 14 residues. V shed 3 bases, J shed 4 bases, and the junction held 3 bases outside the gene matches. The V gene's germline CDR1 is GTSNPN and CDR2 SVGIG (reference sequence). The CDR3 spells CAWSKGQGNQPQHF. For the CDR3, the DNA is TGTGCCTGGAGCAAGGGACAGGGGAATCAGCCCCAGCATTTT.

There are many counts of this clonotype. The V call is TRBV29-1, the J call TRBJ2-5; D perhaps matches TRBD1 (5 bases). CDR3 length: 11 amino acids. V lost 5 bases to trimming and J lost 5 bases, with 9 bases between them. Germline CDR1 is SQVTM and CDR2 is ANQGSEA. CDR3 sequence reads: CSVIKGETQYF. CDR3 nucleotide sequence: TGCAGCGTTATTAAGGGGGAGACCCAGTACTTC.

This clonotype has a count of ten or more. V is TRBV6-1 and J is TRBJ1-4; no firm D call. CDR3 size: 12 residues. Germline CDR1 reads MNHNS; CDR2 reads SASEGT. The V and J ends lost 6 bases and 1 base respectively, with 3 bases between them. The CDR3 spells CASRETNEKLFF. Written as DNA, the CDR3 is TGTGCCAGCAGGGAAACTAATGAAAAACTGTTTTTT.

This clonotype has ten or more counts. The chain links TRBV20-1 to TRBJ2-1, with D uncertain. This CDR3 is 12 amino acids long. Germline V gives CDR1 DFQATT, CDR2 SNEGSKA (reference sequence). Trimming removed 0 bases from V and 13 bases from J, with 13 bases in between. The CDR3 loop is CSARDLRVDQFF. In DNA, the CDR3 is TGCAGTGCTAGAGACCTTCGGGTAGATCAGTTCTTC.

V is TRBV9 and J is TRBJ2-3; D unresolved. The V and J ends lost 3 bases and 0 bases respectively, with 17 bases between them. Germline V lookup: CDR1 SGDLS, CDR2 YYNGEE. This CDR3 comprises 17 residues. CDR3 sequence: CASSASKDFPSTDTQYF. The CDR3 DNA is TGTGCCAGCAGCGCCTCGAAAGACTTTCCAAGCACAGATACGCAGTATTTT.

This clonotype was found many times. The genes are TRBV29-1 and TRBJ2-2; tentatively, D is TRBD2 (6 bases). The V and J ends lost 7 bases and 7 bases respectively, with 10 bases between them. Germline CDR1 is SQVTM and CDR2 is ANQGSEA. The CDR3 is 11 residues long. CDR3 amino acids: CSGYGGGELFF. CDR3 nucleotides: TGCAGCGGCTACGGGGGCGGGGAGCTGTTTTTT.

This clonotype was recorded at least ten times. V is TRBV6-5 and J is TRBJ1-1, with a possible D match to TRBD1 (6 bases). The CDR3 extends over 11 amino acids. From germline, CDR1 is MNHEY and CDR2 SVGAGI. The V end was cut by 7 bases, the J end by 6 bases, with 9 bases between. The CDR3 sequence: CASTSGAEAFF. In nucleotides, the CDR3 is TGTGCCAGCACGTCAGGGGCTGAAGCTTTCTTT.

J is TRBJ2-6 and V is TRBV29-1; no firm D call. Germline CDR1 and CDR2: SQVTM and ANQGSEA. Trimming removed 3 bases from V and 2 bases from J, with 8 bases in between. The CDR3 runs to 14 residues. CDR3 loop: CSVEGLAGANVLTF. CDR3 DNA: TGCAGCGTTGAGGGGTTGGCTGGGGCCAACGTCCTGACTTTC.

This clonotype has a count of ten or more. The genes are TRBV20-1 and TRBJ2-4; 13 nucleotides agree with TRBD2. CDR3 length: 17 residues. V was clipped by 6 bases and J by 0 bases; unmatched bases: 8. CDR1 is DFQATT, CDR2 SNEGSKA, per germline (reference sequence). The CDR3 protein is CSAGTSGRAIAKNIQYF. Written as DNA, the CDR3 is TGCAGTGCGGGAACTAGCGGGAGGGCCATAGCCAAAAACATTCAGTACTTC.

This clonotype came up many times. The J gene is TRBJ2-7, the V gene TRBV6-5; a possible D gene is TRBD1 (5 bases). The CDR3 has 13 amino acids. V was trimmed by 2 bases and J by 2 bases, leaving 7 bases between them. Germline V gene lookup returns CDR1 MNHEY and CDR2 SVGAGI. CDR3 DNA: TGTGCCAGCAGTTACCCGGACACCTACGAGCAGTACTTC. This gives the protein CASSYPDTYEQYF.

This chain's CDR3 is CASSLARSAGGGNEQFF. The CDR3 DNA reads TGTGCCAGCAGCTTAGCGCGTTCAGCGGGAGGTGGTAATGAGCAGTTCTTC. The genes are TRBV7-6 and TRBJ2-1, with 9 bases lining up with TRBD2. This CDR3 comprises 17 residues. V lost 0 bases and J lost 7; bases outside the gene matches: 10. Germline V gene sequence: CDR1 SGHVS, CDR2 FNYEAQ.

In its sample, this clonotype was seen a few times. The CDR3, as DNA: TGTGCCAGTAGTGTCTATAGCGGGAGAAGCAATGAGCAGTTCTTC. This encodes CASSVYSGRSNEQFF. The chain is built from TRBV19 and TRBJ2-1; TRBD2 matches 9 bases. This CDR3 comprises 15 residues. V lost 5 bases and J lost 6; bases outside the gene matches: 8. In germline, CDR1 is LNHDA, CDR2 SQIVND (reference sequence).

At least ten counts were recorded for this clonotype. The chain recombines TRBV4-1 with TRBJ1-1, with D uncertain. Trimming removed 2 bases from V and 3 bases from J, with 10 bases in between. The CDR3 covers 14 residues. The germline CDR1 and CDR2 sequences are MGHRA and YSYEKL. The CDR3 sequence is CASSQRGVDTEAFF. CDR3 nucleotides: TGCGCCAGCAGCCAAAGAGGAGTCGACACTGAAGCTTTCTTT.